Presented here are 5 T cell receptor beta chains from one specimen sequenced in a study of blood T cell repertoires in COVID-19. Data came from immunoSEQ multiplex PCR; TCRdb stores just in-frame clones and leaves some out. Among 50,000 to 55,000 clones listed, about 83% were seen once. Specimen: peripheral blood. The receptor set was obtained from a woman of 80 years or more with acute or convalescent COVID-19.

V is TRBV2 and J is TRBJ2-2; 7 bases map to TRBD1. The length of the CDR3 is 13 residues. The germline CDR1 and CDR2 sequences are SNHLY and FYNNEI. V shed 7 bases, J shed 8 bases, and the junction held 7 bases outside the gene matches. The CDR3 here is CASIRDRLGELFF. As DNA, the CDR3 is TGTGCCAGCATCCGGGACAGACTTGGGGAGCTGTTTTTT.

This chain connects TRBV1 to TRBJ1-2; the table's D call TRBD1 went unverified against the DNA. TRBV1 corresponds to a pseudogene. The CDR3 covers 14 residues. The CDR3 DNA follows: TGCACCAGCAGCCCGGGACAGGGGGTAAATGGCTACACCTTC. It is translated as CTSSPGQGVNGYTF.

The rearrangement uses TRBV3-1 (or the pseudogene TRBV3-2) and TRBJ1-2, with D hard to call. From germline, CDR1 is LGHDT and CDR2 YNNKEL (reference sequence). The CDR3 has 13 amino acids. Trimming shortened V by 5 bases and J by 4 bases, and 11 bases separated the two germline ends. In DNA form, the CDR3 reads TGTGCCAGCAGCGACGGAGTTTTCTATGGCTACACCTTC. Its translation is CASSDGVFYGYTF.

The V gene is TRBV4-1, the J gene TRBJ2-3; 12 bases are a match to TRBD2. The CDR3 consists of 18 residues. The V gene's germline CDR1 is MGHRA and CDR2 YSYEKL. V lost 0 bases to trimming and J lost 4 bases; unmatched junction nucleotides: 8. CDR3 DNA: TGCGCCAGCAGCCAAGATAGGACTAGCGGGGCGCGGCCAGATACGCAGTATTTT. Its translation: CASSQDRTSGARPDTQYF.

This chain uses TRBV3-1 (or the pseudogene TRBV3-2) with TRBJ1-6; D ambiguous. V dropped 4 bases and J dropped 7 bases, with 11 bases sitting between them. Per germline, CDR1 LGHDT and CDR2 YNNKEL (reference sequence). The CDR3 length is 14 residues. CDR3 in amino acids: CASSLNAVNSPLHF. The CDR3 coding sequence is TGTGCCAGCAGCCTTAACGCGGTAAATTCACCCCTCCACTTT.